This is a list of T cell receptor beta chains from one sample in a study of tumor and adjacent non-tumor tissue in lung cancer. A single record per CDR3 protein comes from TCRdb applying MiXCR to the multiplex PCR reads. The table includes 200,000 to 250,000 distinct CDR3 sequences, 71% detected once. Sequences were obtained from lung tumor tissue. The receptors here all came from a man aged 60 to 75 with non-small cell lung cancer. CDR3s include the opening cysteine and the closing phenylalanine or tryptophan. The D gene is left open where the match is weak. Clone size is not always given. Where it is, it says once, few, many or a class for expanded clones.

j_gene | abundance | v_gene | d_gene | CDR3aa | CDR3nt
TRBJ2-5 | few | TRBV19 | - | CASSMGRRTQETQYF | TGTGCCAGTAGTATGGGAAGACGGACGCAAGAGACCCAGTACTTC
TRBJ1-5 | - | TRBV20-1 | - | CSAEHVNQPQHF | TGCAGTGCCGAGCACGTTAATCAGCCCCAGCATTTT
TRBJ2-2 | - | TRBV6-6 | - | CASSYYENTGVLFF | TGTGCCAGCAGTTATTATGAGAACACCGGAGTGTTGTTTTTT
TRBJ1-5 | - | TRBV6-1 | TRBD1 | CASSEQTGNQPQHF | TGTGCCAGCAGTGAACAGACAGGGAATCAGCCCCAGCATTTT
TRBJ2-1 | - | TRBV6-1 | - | CASSLQERGTSYNEQFF | TGTGCCAGCAGCCTCCAGGAGAGGGGAACCTCCTACAATGAGCAGTTCTTC
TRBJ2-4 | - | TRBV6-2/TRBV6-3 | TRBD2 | CASSYGIAGDAKNIQHF | TGTGCCAGCAGTTACGGGATAGCGGGAGATGCCAAAAACATTCAGCATTTC
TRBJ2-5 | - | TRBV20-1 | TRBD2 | CNASPLAGGGETQYF | TGCAATGCTAGTCCACTAGCGGGAGGGGGGGAGACCCAGTACTTC
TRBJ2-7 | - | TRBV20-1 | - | CSASRDSNSYVQYF | TGCAGTGCTAGTCGGGACTCTAACTCCTACGTGCAGTACTTC
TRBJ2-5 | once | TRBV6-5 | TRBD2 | CARRLDRLAGGQETQYF | TGTGCCAGAAGACTCGATAGACTAGCGGGGGGACAAGAGACCCAGTACTTC
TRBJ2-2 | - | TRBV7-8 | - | CVSSRVGGSNTGELFF | TGTGTCAGCAGCCGAGTGGGGGGCTCGAACACCGGGGAGCTGTTTTTT
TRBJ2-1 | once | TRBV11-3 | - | CASSLGGKNNEQLF | TGTGCCAGCAGCTTAGGCGGGAAAAACAATGAACAGTTATTC
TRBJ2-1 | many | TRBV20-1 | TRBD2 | CSASAPFSGARNEQFF | TGCAGTGCTAGTGCCCCCTTCAGCGGGGCTAGAAATGAGCAGTTCTTC
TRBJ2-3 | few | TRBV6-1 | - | CASTRQDHTDTQYF | TGTGCCAGCACCAGGCAGGACCACACAGATACGCAGTATTTT
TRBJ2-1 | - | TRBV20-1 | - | CSAIIAEGLYNEQFF | TGCAGTGCTATAATAGCGGAGGGGCTTTACAATGAGCAGTTCTTC
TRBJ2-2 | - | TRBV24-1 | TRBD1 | CATTGVAGELFF | TGTGCCACTACAGGGGTCGCCGGGGAGCTGTTTTTT
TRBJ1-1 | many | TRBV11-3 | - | CASSSDPGTEAFF | TGTGCCAGCAGCTCGGACCCTGGGACTGAAGCTTTCTTT
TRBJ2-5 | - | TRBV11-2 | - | CASSPATDQEAHYF | TGTGCCAGCAGCCCCGCGACGGACCAAGAGGCCCATTATTTC
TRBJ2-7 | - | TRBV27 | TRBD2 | CASSLSSRAAGEYEQYF | TGTGCCAGCAGTTTATCAAGCCGGGCAGCGGGAGAGTACGAGCAGTATTTC
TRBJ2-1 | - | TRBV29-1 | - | CSVERQVNNEELF | TGCAGCGTTGAACGACAGGTCAACAATGAGGAGCTCTTC
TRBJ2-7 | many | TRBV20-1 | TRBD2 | CRVGGELFYEQYF | TGCAGGGTCGGGGGGGAGCTTTTTTACGAGCAGTACTTC
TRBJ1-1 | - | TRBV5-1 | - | CASSFRGVRTEASF | TGCGCCAGCAGCTTCAGGGGAGTCAGAACTGAAGCTTCCTTT
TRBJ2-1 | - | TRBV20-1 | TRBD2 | CSVNTGGRLYNEQFF | TGCAGTGTTAACACGGGGGGGAGGCTCTACAATGAGCAGTTCTTC
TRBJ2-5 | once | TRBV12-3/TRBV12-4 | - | CASSFLCAETQYF | TGTGCCAGCAGTTTTTTATGCGCAGAGACCCAGTACTTC